The clone carrying this TCR beta chain appeared a few times. These data originate in a study of blood T cell repertoires in COVID-19. Study overall: COVID-19 samples collected from the United States, Italy and Spain covered acute and convalescent phases. Nucleic acid was either cDNA or gDNA, and it came from T cells, B-cell-depleted T cells, or PBMCs.

Here immunoSEQ multiplex PCR was the method, and the copy in TCRdb shows in-frame clones only, minus some. The sample contains some 270,000 clones, roughly nine tenths of which appear only once. Participants were placed into cohorts based on the clinical history they reported. The specimen was PBMCs or T cells enriched from blood (not recorded which). This receptor was taken from a woman aged 40 to 49 who had recovered from COVID-19.

The CDR3 DNA is TGTGCCATCAGTGCCGTTACAGGGGCAGATACTGAAGCTTTCTTT. This sequence encodes CAISAVTGADTEAFF. The V and J genes are TRBV10-3 and TRBJ1-1; 7 bases agree with TRBD1. J lost 5 bases, V lost 4 bases, and 10 bases had no gene match. This CDR3 has 15 residues. From germline, CDR1 is ENHRY and CDR2 SYGVKD.